Each of the 4 T cell receptor beta chains below was sequenced from the same sample in a study of blood T cell repertoires in COVID-19. Assay: immunoSEQ multiplex PCR; the TCRdb copy retains only in-frame clones and omits some. In the table there are 250,000 to 300,000 clones, just over 90% of which are singletons. The sample taken for sequencing was PBMCs or T cells enriched from blood (not recorded which). These receptors were collected from a woman in her 40s with acute COVID-19.

The chain uses TRBV28 and TRBJ2-3; 7 nucleotides align to TRBD2. The ends lost 6 bases at V and 6 bases at J; junction bases unmatched: 6. The CDR3 is made up of 13 amino acids. CDR1 and CDR2 (germline): MDHEN, SYDVKM. The CDR3 is CASSGGMGDTQYF. In DNA, the CDR3 is TGTGCCAGCAGCGGGGGGATGGGGGATACGCAGTATTTT.

The chain joins TRBV2 to TRBJ2-7; D is unresolved. Trimming took off 4 bases at V and 3 bases at J, with 10 bases between the two ends. The CDR3 extends over 13 amino acids. Per the germline V gene, CDR1 is SNHLY and CDR2 is FYNNEI. The CDR3 loop is CASSASALYEQYF. The CDR3 DNA reads as TGTGCCAGCAGTGCCAGCGCTCTCTACGAGCAGTACTTC.

Only one count was recorded for this clone. The CDR3 nucleotides are TGTGCCAGCAGACCAGGGGGCTCTCATTCACCCCTCCACTTT. It encodes CASRPGGSHSPLHF. The chain combines TRBV7-2 with TRBJ1-6; 8 nucleotides align to TRBD1. The junction had 6 bases not matched to a gene; V was cut back by 6 bases and J by 8 bases. Germline V gene data show CDR1 as SGHTA and CDR2 as FQGNSA. The CDR3 consists of 14 residues.

This chain uses TRBV19 with TRBJ1-1, with D uncertain. This CDR3 is 14 amino acids long. V lost 0 bases to trimming and J lost 4 bases, with 9 bases between them. The germline gives CDR1 LNHDA, CDR2 SQIVND (reference sequence). In nucleotides, the CDR3 is TGTGCCAGTAGTATAGATGAACAGACCACTGAAGCTTTCTTT. This gives the protein CASSIDEQTTEAFF.